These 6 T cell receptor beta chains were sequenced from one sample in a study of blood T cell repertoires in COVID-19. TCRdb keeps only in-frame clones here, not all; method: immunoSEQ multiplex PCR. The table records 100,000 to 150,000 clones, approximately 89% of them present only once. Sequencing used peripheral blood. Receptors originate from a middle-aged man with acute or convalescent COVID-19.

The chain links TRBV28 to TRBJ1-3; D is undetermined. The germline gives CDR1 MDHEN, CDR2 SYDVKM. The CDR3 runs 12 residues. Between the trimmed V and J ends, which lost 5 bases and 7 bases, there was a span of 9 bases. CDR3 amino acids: CASSVRSNTIYF. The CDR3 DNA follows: TGTGCCAGCAGTGTCCGGTCGAACACCATATATTTT.

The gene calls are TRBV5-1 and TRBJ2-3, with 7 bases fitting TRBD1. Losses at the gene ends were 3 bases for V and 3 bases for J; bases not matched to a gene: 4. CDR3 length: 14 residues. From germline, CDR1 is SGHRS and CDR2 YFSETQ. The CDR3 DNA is TGCGCCAGCAGCTCGGGACAGTTAACAGATACGCAGTATTTT. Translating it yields CASSSGQLTDTQYF.

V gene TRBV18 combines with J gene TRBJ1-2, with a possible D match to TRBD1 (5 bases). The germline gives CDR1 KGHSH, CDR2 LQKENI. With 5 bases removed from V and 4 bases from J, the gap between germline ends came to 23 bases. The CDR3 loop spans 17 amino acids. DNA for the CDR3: TGTGCCAGCTCAGAGCACCGGGGGGACCTTGACCGCTATGGCTACACCTTC. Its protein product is CASSEHRGDLDRYGYTF.

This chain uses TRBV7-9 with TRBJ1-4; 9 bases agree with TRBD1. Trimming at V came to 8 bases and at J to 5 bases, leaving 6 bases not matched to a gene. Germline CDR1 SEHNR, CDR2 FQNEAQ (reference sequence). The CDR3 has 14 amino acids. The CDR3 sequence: CASGRTGANEKLFF. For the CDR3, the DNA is TGTGCCAGCGGAAGGACAGGGGCAAATGAAAAACTGTTTTTT.

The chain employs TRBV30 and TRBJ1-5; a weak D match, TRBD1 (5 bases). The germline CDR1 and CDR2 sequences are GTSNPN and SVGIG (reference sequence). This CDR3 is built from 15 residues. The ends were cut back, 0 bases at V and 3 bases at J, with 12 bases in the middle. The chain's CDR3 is CAWSVMGGSNQPQHF. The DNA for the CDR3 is TGTGCCTGGAGTGTAATGGGGGGGTCCAATCAGCCCCAGCATTTT. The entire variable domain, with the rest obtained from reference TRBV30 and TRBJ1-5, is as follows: SQTIHQWPATLVQPVGSPLSLECTVEGTSNPNLYWYRQAAGRGLQLLFYSVGIGQISSEVPQNLSASRPQDRQFILSSKKLLLSDSGFYLCAWSVMGGSNQPQHFGDGTRLSIL.

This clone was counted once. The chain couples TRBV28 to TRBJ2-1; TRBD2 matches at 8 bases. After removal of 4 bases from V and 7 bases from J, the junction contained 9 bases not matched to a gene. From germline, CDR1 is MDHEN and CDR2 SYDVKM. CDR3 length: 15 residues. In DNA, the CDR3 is TGTGCCAGCAGTTGGAGCGGGAGAGGGACAAATGAGCAGTTCTTC. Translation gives CASSWSGRGTNEQFF.